This TCR beta chain was sequenced during a study of blood T cell repertoires in COVID-19. In the study overall: The samples span acute and convalescent COVID-19 from the United States, Italy and Spain. Nucleic acid was either cDNA or gDNA, and it came from T cells, B-cell-depleted T cells, or PBMCs.

This clone showed up just a few times. Germline V gene sequence: CDR1 MDHEN, CDR2 SYDVKM. V gave up 4 bases and J gave up 2 bases; unmatched junction bases: 4. The CDR3 sequence is 14 residues long. Authors' analysis steps: How many nucleated cells were present was estimated from reference gene primer amplification. Here immunoSEQ multiplex PCR was the method, and the copy in TCRdb shows in-frame clones only, minus some. That table supplies the V and J calls and clone size; D and trimming were determined from the DNA. Of about 42,000 clones listed, roughly 80% are singletons. V usage is TRBV28 and J usage is TRBJ2-5; TRBD1 aligns across 7 bases. The clonotype was recovered from a man between 50 and 59 years old with active COVID-19. Source material: peripheral blood. The CDR3 loop is CASSSRTGQETQYF. In DNA, the CDR3 is TGTGCCAGCAGTTCTCGGACAGGACAAGAGACCCAGTACTTC. The variable domain in full, completed from reference TRBV28 and TRBJ2-5, reads DVKVTQSSRYLVKRTGEKVFLECVQDMDHENMFWYRQDPGLGLRLIYFSYDVKMKEKGDIPEGYSVSREKKERFSLILESASTNQTSMYLCASSSRTGQETQYFGPGTRLLVL.